This T cell receptor (beta chain) was recovered during a study of T cells after yellow fever vaccination. Broader study findings: It was a weaker secondary response, yet one that peaked faster, at day 5 versus 15. Most primary-vaccination clones reappeared after the booster (about 96% CD4, roughly 88% CD8).

This CDR3 is 18 amino acids long. V dropped 5 bases and J dropped 3; count of bases not matched to a gene: 12. UMIs and a universal primer site were added when TCR cDNA was made by 5'RACE template switching. One entry per CDR3 protein results from TCRdb running MiXCR on the 5' RACE reads. The data contain 150,000 to 200,000 distinct CDR3 sequences, approximately 9.7% of them seen just once; the ten biggest clones take up roughly 36%. This clonotype was seen repeatedly, ten times or more. What it binds is unknown. This receptor was taken from a man between 18 and 29 years old who received the YFV17D yellow fever vaccine. The source material was CD8+ T cells sorted from PBMCs, sampled 45 days after the yellow fever booster vaccination. V is TRBV12-3 or TRBV12-4 and J is TRBJ2-3; 12 bases are shared with TRBD2. The chain's CDR3 is CASSRDWASGGATDTQYF. Written as DNA, the CDR3 is TGTGCCAGCAGTCGCGACTGGGCTAGCGGGGGGGCTACAGATACGCAGTATTTT.